This T cell receptor beta chain was identified in a study of identical twins. This clonotype was detected only a few times. Its target is unknown. Study-wide findings and caveats: Possibly, invariant MAIT and iNKT cells partly confounded zero-insertion analyses.

A universal primer site was created by template switching, with the cDNA bearing unique molecular identifiers. TCRdb reprocessed the 5' RACE reads via MiXCR and lists one record per CDR3 protein. The sample gives approximately 490,000 distinct CDR3 sequences, about a fifth of which show up once; 0.45% to 0.5% is in the top ten. Trimming took 6 bases from V and 3 from J; bases not matched to a gene: 13. Germline loops: CDR1 MNHNS, CDR2 SASEGT. This CDR3 is 17 amino acids long. The data were also submitted as part of a second study, on yellow fever vaccine responses in identical twins. According to that study: Reportedly, the response of twins' T cells to the vaccine seemed partly convergent, partly personalized.

What was sequenced was CD4+ T cells sorted from blood. This TCR was sampled from a woman in her late teens or twenties in good health. The chain recombines TRBV6-1 with TRBJ2-7; the match to TRBD1 covers 11 bases. The CDR3 DNA follows: TGTGCCAGCAGAGAGTATCGGACAGGGGGCCCTCACTACGAGCAGTACGTC. As protein: CASREYRTGGPHYEQYV.